This TCR beta chain was identified in a study of monozygotic twins with inflammatory bowel disease. TCRdb reanalyzed the 5' RACE reads and collapses them to one entry per CDR3 protein, without DNA. The sample holds about 160,000 distinct CDR3 sequences. From germline, CDR1 is SGHVS and CDR2 FNYEAQ. CDR3 length: 15 amino acids. The receptor comes from a human donor with ulcerative colitis or Crohn's disease, or a healthy co-twin of an affected twin (not recorded which). The sample consisted of blood. The gene calls are TRBV7-6 and TRBJ1-4. This CDR3 is CASSSEGEGYEKLFF.